The rows below give T cell receptor beta chains drawn from one sample of a study of cytomegalovirus exposure and HLA in healthy donors. Data came from immunoSEQ multiplex PCR; TCRdb stores just in-frame clones and leaves some out. The sample holds 250,000 or so clones, just under 90% seen once. Sequencing input: PBMCs. These receptors came from a man aged 18 to 29 in good health and CMV-seronegative. Both conserved end residues are part of each CDR3. A D gene is named only where the DNA matches it firmly. Clone sizes are given selectively: once, few, many, or a class where the clone is expanded.

clone_size	v_call	j_call	d_call	cdr3_nt	cdr3_aa
NA	TRBV7-9	TRBJ2-1	TRBD2	TGTGCCAGCAGCTTAGCAAGCGGGAGCGAGGATGAGCAGTTCTTC	CASSLASGSEDEQFF
NA	TRBV27	TRBJ2-7	NA	TGTGCCAGGAGCTACGAGCAGTACTTC	CARSYEQYF
once	TRBV30	TRBJ2-3	NA	TGTGCCTGGATACGGGCGGGACAGATCACAGATACGCAGTATTTT	CAWIRAGQITDTQYF
NA	TRBV4-1	TRBJ2-2	NA	TGCGCCAGCAGCCACAGGGTAATTACCGGGGAGCTGTTTTTT	CASSHRVITGELFF
NA	TRBV6-1	TRBJ1-4	NA	TGTGCCACCAAACCCACGACCTTCGAGGATGAAAAACTGTTTTTT	CATKPTTFEDEKLFF
few	TRBV5-1	TRBJ1-6	TRBD1	TGCGCCAGCAGCTTGGACAGGGGGGGTTCACCCCTCCACTTT	CASSLDRGGSPLHF
NA	TRBV5-1	TRBJ2-3	NA	TGCGCCAGCAGCTCGGAGCCCCGCACAGATACGCAGTATTTT	CASSSEPRTDTQYF
NA	TRBV30	TRBJ2-7	TRBD2	TGTGCCTGGAGAACCGCGGGAGTTCCCTACGAGCAGTACTTC	CAWRTAGVPYEQYF
NA	TRBV6-5	TRBJ2-7	NA	TGTGCCAGCAGCCTGGGGAGTGGGGAGCAGTACTTC	CASSLGSGEQYF
NA	TRBV28	TRBJ1-4	TRBD1	TGTGCCAGCAGGTCGACAGGGGGGAATGAAAAACTGTTTTTT	CASRSTGGNEKLFF
once	TRBV28	TRBJ2-7	NA	TGTGCCAGCATGGACAGCTTAAGCTCCTACGAGCAGTACTTC	CASMDSLSSYEQYF
once	TRBV6-4	TRBJ2-2	NA	TGTGCCAGCAGTGACTCGGTTGGGACAGAGCTGTTTTTT	CASSDSVGTELFF
NA	TRBV27	TRBJ2-1	TRBD2	TGTGCCAGCAGACTAGCGGCCTACAATGAGCAGTTCTTC	CASRLAAYNEQFF
NA	TRBV7-2	TRBJ2-1	TRBD2	TGTGCCAGCAGCTTAGTCCCCGGGAGGAACAATGAGCAGTTCTTC	CASSLVPGRNNEQFF
NA	TRBV5-1	TRBJ2-5	NA	TGCGCCAGCAGCTTGTTTCTCCAAGAGACCCAGTACTTC	CASSLFLQETQYF